The 2 T cell receptor beta chains listed next were all sequenced from one sample in a study of cytomegalovirus exposure and HLA in healthy donors. It was with 60 Vbeta and 13 Jbeta primers that the PCR ran. Using immunoSEQ multiplex PCR, the repertoire was profiled, and TCRdb retains in-frame clones only, with some absent. This sample contains about 46,000 clones. The sequenced sample was PBMCs. These receptors were taken from a woman aged 35 to 49 in good health and CMV-seronegative.

The rearrangement links TRBV7-9 to TRBJ2-7; D is possibly TRBD1 (6 bases). This CDR3 comprises 15 residues. Germline V lookup: CDR1 SEHNR, CDR2 FQNEAQ (reference sequence). V was pared by 5 bases and J by 5 bases, with 19 bases between. CDR3 sequence (DNA): TGTGCCAGCAGCCTAGGGGTCCAGGGGACCGACGAGCAGTACTTC. Translation gives CASSLGVQGTDEQYF.

The rearrangement links TRBV4-1 to TRBJ1-4, with TRBD1 matching over 8 bases. The CDR3 loop spans 20 amino acids. V was clipped by 0 bases and J by 7 bases; unmatched bases: 19. CDR1 and CDR2 from the germline V gene are MGHRA and YSYEKL. In DNA, the CDR3 is TGCGCCAGCAGCCAAGATCGACTGTACGTGGATGGACAGGGTGGTGAAAAACTGTTTTTT. As protein: CASSQDRLYVDGQGGEKLFF.